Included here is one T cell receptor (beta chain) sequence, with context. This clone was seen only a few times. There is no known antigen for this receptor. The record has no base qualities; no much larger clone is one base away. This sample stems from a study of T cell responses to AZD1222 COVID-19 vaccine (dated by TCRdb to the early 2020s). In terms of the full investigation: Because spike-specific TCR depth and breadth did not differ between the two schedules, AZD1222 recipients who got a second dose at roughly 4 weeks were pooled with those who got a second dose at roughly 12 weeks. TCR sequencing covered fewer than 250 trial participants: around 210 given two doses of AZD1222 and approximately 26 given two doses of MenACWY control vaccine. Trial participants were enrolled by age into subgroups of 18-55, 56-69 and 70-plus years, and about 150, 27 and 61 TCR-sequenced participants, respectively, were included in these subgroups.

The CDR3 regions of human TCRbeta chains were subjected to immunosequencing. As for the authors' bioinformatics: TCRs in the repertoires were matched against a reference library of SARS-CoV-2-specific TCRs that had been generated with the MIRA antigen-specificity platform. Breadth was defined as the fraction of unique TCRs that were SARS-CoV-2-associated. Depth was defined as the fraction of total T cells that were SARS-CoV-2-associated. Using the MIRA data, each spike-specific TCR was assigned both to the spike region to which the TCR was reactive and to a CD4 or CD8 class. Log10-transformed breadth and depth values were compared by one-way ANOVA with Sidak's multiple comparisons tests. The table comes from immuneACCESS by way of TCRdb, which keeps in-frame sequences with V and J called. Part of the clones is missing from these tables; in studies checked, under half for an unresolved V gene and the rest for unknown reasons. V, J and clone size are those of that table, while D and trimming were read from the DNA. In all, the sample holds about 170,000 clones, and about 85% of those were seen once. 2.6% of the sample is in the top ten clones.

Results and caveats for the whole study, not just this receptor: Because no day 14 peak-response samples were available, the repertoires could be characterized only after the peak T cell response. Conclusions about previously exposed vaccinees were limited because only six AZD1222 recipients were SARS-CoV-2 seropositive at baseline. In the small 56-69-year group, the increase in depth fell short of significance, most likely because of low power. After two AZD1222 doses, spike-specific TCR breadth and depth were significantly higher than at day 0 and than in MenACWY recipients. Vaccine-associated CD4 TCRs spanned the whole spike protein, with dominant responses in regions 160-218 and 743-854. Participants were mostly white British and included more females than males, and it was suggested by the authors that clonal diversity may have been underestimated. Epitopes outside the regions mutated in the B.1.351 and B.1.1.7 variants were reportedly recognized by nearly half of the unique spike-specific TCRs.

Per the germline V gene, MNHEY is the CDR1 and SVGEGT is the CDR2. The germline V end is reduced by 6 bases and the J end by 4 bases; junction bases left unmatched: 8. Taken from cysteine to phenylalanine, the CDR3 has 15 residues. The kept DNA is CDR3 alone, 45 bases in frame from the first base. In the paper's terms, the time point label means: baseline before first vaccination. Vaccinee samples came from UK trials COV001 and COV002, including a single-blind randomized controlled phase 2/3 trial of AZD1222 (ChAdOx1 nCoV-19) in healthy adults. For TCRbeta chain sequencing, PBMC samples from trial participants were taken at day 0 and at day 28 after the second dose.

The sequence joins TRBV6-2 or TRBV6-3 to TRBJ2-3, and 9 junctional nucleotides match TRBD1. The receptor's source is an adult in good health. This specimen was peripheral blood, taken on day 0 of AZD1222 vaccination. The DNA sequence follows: TGTGCCAGCAGCACGGGACAGGGAGGCCCAGATACGCAGTATTTT. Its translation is CASSTGQGGPDTQYF.